Presented here are 11 T cell receptor beta chains from one specimen sequenced in a study of blood T cell repertoires in COVID-19. The repertoire was sequenced with immunoSEQ multiplex PCR; TCRdb's copy has only in-frame clones and lacks some. The table records more than 25,000 clones, 70% to 90% of them present only once. Sequenced sample: peripheral blood. The receptor source for this set is a woman aged 40 to 50 with active or convalescent COVID-19.

This clone was observed once. The V call is TRBV28, the J call TRBJ1-3; no clear D. CDR1 and CDR2 from the germline V gene are MDHEN and SYDVKM. The CDR3 contains 13 residues. Trimming took off 6 bases at V and 4 bases at J, with 10 bases between the two ends. CDR3 nucleotide sequence: TGTGCCAGCAGGGGAACGGGAGGAAACACCATATATTTT. It encodes CASRGTGGNTIYF.

The genes are TRBV6-1 and TRBJ1-5; D is ambiguous. CDR3 length equals 16 residues. Trimming removed 2 bases from V and 0 bases from J, with 11 bases in between. Germline CDR1 MNHNS, CDR2 SASEGT. The CDR3 region is CASSESMADSNQPQHF. As DNA, the CDR3 is TGTGCCAGCAGTGAATCGATGGCAGATAGCAATCAGCCCCAGCATTTT.

The chain joins TRBV7-2 to TRBJ2-7; no clear D. The CDR3 has 14 amino acids. V was pared by 6 bases and J by 0 bases, with 12 bases between. Germline CDR1 and CDR2: SGHTA and FQGNSA. For the CDR3, the DNA is TGTGCCAGCAGAGACACAGAAAACTCCTACGAGCAGTACTTC. This sequence encodes CASRDTENSYEQYF.

In this sample, this clone turned up once. This chain connects TRBV10-2 to TRBJ2-5, with 13 positions matching TRBD2. V trimming: 6 bases; J trimming: 5 bases; junction bases outside the gene matches: 12. This CDR3 comprises 17 residues. Germline V CDR1 and CDR2: WSHSY, SAAADI. As DNA, the CDR3 is TGCGCCAGCAGCCCTCTTTGGACTAGCGGGAGCATCGAGACCCAGTACTTC. Translating it yields CASSPLWTSGSIETQYF.

The CDR3 here is CASSPWGGAGGYTF. Written as DNA, the CDR3 is TGTGCCAGCAGCCCCTGGGGGGGGGCGGGTGGCTACACCTTC. The chain employs TRBV27 and TRBJ1-2; tentatively, D is TRBD1 (6 bases). CDR1 is MNHEY and CDR2 is SMNVEV in the germline V gene (reference sequence). Trimming left V 6 bases short and J 7 bases short, with 18 bases between. The length of the CDR3 is 14 residues.

The chain couples TRBV18 to TRBJ2-1; 14 nucleotides match TRBD2. Germline V lookup: CDR1 KGHSH, CDR2 LQKENI. V lost 3 bases and J lost 8; bases outside the gene matches: 3. CDR3 length: 15 residues. In DNA form, the CDR3 reads TGTGCCAGCTCACCGACTAGCGGGGGGGCGGATGAGCAGTTCTTC. Protein: CASSPTSGGADEQFF.

The rearrangement joins TRBV19 to TRBJ1-5; TRBD1 aligns across 9 bases. With V trimmed by 3 bases and J by 3 bases, 6 bases remained unmatched. This CDR3 has 16 residues. Germline values: CDR1 LNHDA, CDR2 SQIVND (reference sequence). The CDR3 sequence: CASSILQGATNQPQHF. CDR3 in DNA: TGTGCCAGTAGTATTCTACAGGGGGCAACCAATCAGCCCCAGCATTTT.

The chain employs TRBV15 and TRBJ2-6, with 8 bases fitting TRBD1. CDR3 length: 16 amino acids. Trimming cost V 6 bases and J 1 base; bases outside gene matches: 5. Germline CDR1 is LNHNV and CDR2 is YYDKDF (reference sequence). The CDR3 protein is CATRGQDRSGANVLTF. The CDR3 DNA sequence: TGTGCCACCAGGGGACAGGACCGATCTGGGGCCAACGTCCTGACTTTC.

This chain connects TRBV28 to TRBJ2-1; 7 nucleotides match TRBD2. The J segment lost 5 bases and the V segment lost 2 bases, leaving 3 bases of the junction unmatched. Germline V CDR1 and CDR2: MDHEN, SYDVKM. The CDR3 has 14 residues. The CDR3 DNA reads TGTGCCAGCAGTTTACTAGCGGAAAACAATGAGCAGTTCTTC. It codes for CASSLLAENNEQFF.

J is TRBJ1-1 and V is TRBV2; D unclear. The V end lost 8 bases, the J end lost 1 base, and 17 bases lay between the germline ends. The CDR3 length is 15 residues. Germline CDR1 is SNHLY and CDR2 is FYNNEI. The CDR3 DNA reads TGTGCCAGCCCTAACCCCGGCAGGCCGAACACTGAAGCTTTCTTT. It translates to CASPNPGRPNTEAFF.

The J gene is TRBJ2-7, the V gene TRBV29-1, with D tentatively TRBD1 (6 bases). CDR1 is SQVTM and CDR2 is ANQGSEA in the germline V gene. V gave up 7 bases and J gave up 2 bases, with 12 bases separating them. This CDR3 is 12 amino acids long. CDR3 loop: CSASTGTYEQYF. CDR3 DNA: TGCAGCGCTAGCACAGGGACCTACGAGCAGTACTTC.